This T cell receptor (beta chain) was sequenced in a study of identical twins. TCRdb reprocessed the 5' RACE reads via MiXCR and lists one record per CDR3 protein. Of hundreds of thousands of distinct CDR3 sequences in the sample, about 9.4% were seen once. These sequences were also reported in another study, on yellow fever vaccine responses in identical twins.

The sequencing sample was made of PBMCs. This TCR derives from a woman younger than 30 in good health.

The CDR3, as DNA: TGCGCCAGCAGCGTAATAGCGGGGGGGAGCACAGATACGCAGTATTTT. Its protein is CASSVIAGGSTDTQYF. This sequence joins TRBV5-1 and TRBJ2-3; 11 bases align to TRBD2. The trim removed 4 bases at V and 0 bases at J, leaving 4 bases unmatched. CDR3 size: 16 residues. Per germline, CDR1 SGHRS and CDR2 YFSETQ.